This passage covers 22 T cell receptor beta chains from one sample sequenced in a study of control samples from healthy donors and cancer patients. Clones were sequenced by immunoSEQ multiplex PCR, and TCRdb holds only the in-frame ones, with some missing. The sample records about 100,000 clones, approximately 86% being singletons. The sequenced sample consisted of blood. These receptors were taken from a man in his thirties or forties in good health.

In its sample, this clone was seen once. The rearrangement links TRBV18 to TRBJ2-5, with TRBD2 as a possible D gene (5 bases). V was trimmed by 3 bases and J by 0 bases, leaving 17 bases between them. The CDR3 has 17 residues. The germline CDR1 and CDR2 sequences are KGHSH and LQKENI. The CDR3 loop reads CASSPLTSRSYQETQYF. As DNA, the CDR3 is TGTGCCAGCTCACCTCTTACTAGTCGAAGTTACCAAGAGACCCAGTACTTC.

The V call is TRBV5-1, the J call TRBJ1-1, with 9 bases that match TRBD1. Losses at the gene ends were 4 bases for V and 4 bases for J; bases not matched to a gene: 8. The CDR3 runs 15 residues. Germline V lookup: CDR1 SGHRS, CDR2 YFSETQ. The DNA for the CDR3 is TGCGCCAGCAGCGTATCAGGACAGGGGTTCACTGAAGCTTTCTTT. Encoded protein: CASSVSGQGFTEAFF.

Regarding this clone: Within the sample, other DNA sequences also encode this same CDR3. The chain employs TRBV27 and TRBJ1-1, with TRBD1 as a possible D gene (5 bases). CDR3 length equals 14 residues. Germline-derived CDR1 and CDR2 are MNHEY and SMNVEV (reference sequence). Trimming removed 5 bases at V and 4 bases at J, with 14 bases between. The CDR3 sequence: CASSTGTGGTEAFF. The CDR3 DNA is TGTGCCAGCAGTACGGGGACCGGGGGCACTGAAGCTTTCTTT.

The V gene is TRBV9, the J gene TRBJ1-1, with TRBD1 as a possible D gene (5 bases). The V gene's germline CDR1 is SGDLS and CDR2 YYNGEE. The CDR3 totals 16 residues. Trimming took 0 bases from V and 4 from J, leaving 16 bases between them. CDR3 sequence (DNA): TGTGCCAGCAGCGTAGCAGGGAGGCTTACGGGCACTGAAGCTTTCTTT. As protein: CASSVAGRLTGTEAFF.

This clone was seen once. The V gene is TRBV6-5, the J gene TRBJ1-2; D remains ambiguous. The CDR3 loop spans 11 amino acids. V gave up 7 bases and J gave up 4 bases, with 7 bases separating them. The germline V gene has CDR1 MNHEY and CDR2 SVGAGI. CDR3 coding DNA: TGTGCCAGCAATAACCGCTATGGCTACACCTTC. Its protein is CASNNRYGYTF.

The chain uses TRBV6-5 and TRBJ2-2; D not certain. Deletions cut 5 bases from V and 3 bases from J, with 7 bases between. This CDR3 region has 13 residues. Germline V gene lookup returns CDR1 MNHEY and CDR2 SVGAGI. CDR3 nucleotide sequence: TGTGCCAGCAGTCAAACCTACACCGGGGAGCTGTTTTTT. It yields the protein CASSQTYTGELFF.

The V and J genes are TRBV30 and TRBJ1-1; D call uncertain. V was trimmed by 4 bases and J by 3 bases, leaving 15 bases between them. Germline CDR1 is GTSNPN and CDR2 is SVGIG (reference sequence). The CDR3 spans 14 residues. The CDR3 loop reads CAWTKDRYDTEAFF. The CDR3 DNA follows: TGTGCCTGGACAAAAGACCGGTACGACACTGAAGCTTTCTTT.

This clone was counted a single time. This rearrangement joins TRBV2 to TRBJ2-1; weak D call: TRBD1 (5 bases). The CDR3 covers 14 residues. Between the trimmed V and J ends, which lost 5 bases and 0 bases, there was a span of 8 bases. Looked up from germline, CDR1 is SNHLY and CDR2 is FYNNEI. The CDR3 loop is CASSRQSSYNEQFF. The DNA of the CDR3 is TGTGCCAGCAGTAGACAGAGCTCCTACAATGAGCAGTTCTTC. The full variable domain, in which reference TRBV2 and TRBJ2-1 provide the parts outside the CDR3, is EPEVTQTPSHQVTQMGQEVILRCVPISNHLYFYWYRQILGQKVEFLVSFYNNEISEKSEIFDDQFSVERPDGSNFTLKIRSTKLEDSAMYFCASSRQSSYNEQFFGPGTRLTVL.

The table lists this clone with a count of one. The rearrangement links TRBV9 to TRBJ2-5; TRBD2 matches 7 bases. This CDR3 has 14 residues. Germline-derived CDR1 and CDR2 are SGDLS and YYNGEE. J was trimmed by 4 bases and V by 3 bases; bases with no gene match: 6. The CDR3 is CASSASGAGETQYF. The CDR3, as DNA: TGTGCCAGCAGCGCCAGCGGGGCAGGAGAGACCCAGTACTTC.

The gene calls are TRBV2 and TRBJ2-7; D not certain. Trimming removed 4 bases at V and 0 bases at J, with 7 bases between. Germline V CDR1 and CDR2: SNHLY, FYNNEI. This CDR3 is built from 13 residues. CDR3 sequence: CASSGSRSYEQYF. In nucleotides, the CDR3 is TGTGCCAGCAGTGGGTCTCGCTCCTACGAGCAGTACTTC.

The V gene is TRBV5-5, the J gene TRBJ1-4, with D uncertain. Germline CDR1 and CDR2: SGHKS and YYEKEE (reference sequence). Trimming removed 0 bases from V and 2 bases from J, with 11 bases in between. The CDR3 is 16 amino acids. CDR3 sequence: CASSLVGPQTNEKLFF. The DNA for the CDR3 is TGTGCCAGCAGCTTGGTTGGACCGCAGACTAATGAAAAACTGTTTTTT.

This clone occurred a few times. V gene TRBV2 combines with J gene TRBJ1-6; no clear D gene. This CDR3 has 13 amino acids. The V gene's germline CDR1 is SNHLY and CDR2 FYNNEI. Deletions cut 8 bases from V and 6 bases from J, with 11 bases between. CDR3: CASYFRGNSPLHF. As DNA, the CDR3 is TGTGCCAGCTATTTTCGGGGTAATTCACCCCTCCACTTT.

This chain's CDR3 is CASSPGPSGNTIYF. The CDR3 nucleotides read TGTGCCAGCAGTCCGGGGCCCTCTGGAAACACCATATATTTT. V and J are TRBV7-3 and TRBJ1-3; TRBD1 might be the D (5 bases). Trimming took 6 bases from V and 0 from J, leaving 9 bases between them. Looked up from germline, CDR1 is SGHTA and CDR2 is FQGTGA. The CDR3 is 14 amino acids.

The chain couples TRBV18 to TRBJ2-1; D might be TRBD1 (6 bases). The CDR3 has 13 amino acids. The V and J ends lost 4 bases and 4 bases respectively, with 8 bases between them. CDR1 KGHSH and CDR2 LQKENI come from the germline V gene. The CDR3 nucleotides are TGTGCCAGCTCACGGGACACTTACAATGAGCAGTTCTTC. This codes for CASSRDTYNEQFF.

This clone was detected once. The chain employs TRBV5-5 and TRBJ1-6, with 11 bases fitting TRBD1. The CDR3 totals 15 residues. J lost 10 bases, V lost 3 bases, and 6 bases had no gene match. Germline V gene data show CDR1 as SGHKS and CDR2 as YYEKEE (reference sequence). CDR3 DNA sequence: TGTGCCAGCAGCTGGGAAGGACAGGGGGCCTCACCCCTCCACTTT. Translated, it gives CASSWEGQGASPLHF.

The J gene is TRBJ2-3, the V gene TRBV5-1, with a possible D match to TRBD2 (6 bases). CDR1 and CDR2 from the germline V gene are SGHRS and YFSETQ. V was clipped by 4 bases and J by 0 bases, with 15 bases between them. This CDR3 spans 16 amino acids. The CDR3 DNA reads as TGCGCCAGCAGCGGGGGACTCCAACATAGCACAGATACGCAGTATTTT. As protein: CASSGGLQHSTDTQYF.

J is TRBJ2-3 and V is TRBV14; 9 bases match TRBD1. The junction had 3 bases not matched to a gene; V was cut back by 4 bases and J by 4 bases. CDR1 is SGHDN, CDR2 FVKESK, per germline. The CDR3 is made up of 14 amino acids. CDR3 residues: CASSRDRAADTQYF. The CDR3 coding sequence is TGTGCCAGCAGCCGGGACAGGGCCGCAGATACGCAGTATTTT.

The V gene is TRBV7-9, the J gene TRBJ1-6, with D perhaps matching TRBD1 (6 bases). Trimming left V 4 bases short and J 7 bases short, with 8 bases between. The CDR3 has 13 residues. Germline assignment: CDR1 SEHNR and CDR2 FQNEAQ (reference sequence). The CDR3 nucleotides are TGTGCCAGCAGCTCGGACAGAAATTCACCCCTCCACTTT. The encoded protein is CASSSDRNSPLHF.

The chain carries TRBV11-2 and TRBJ1-1; D unresolved. In germline, CDR1 is SGHAT, CDR2 FQNNGV. This CDR3 has 14 residues. The V end lost 3 bases, the J end lost 1 base, and 9 bases lay between the germline ends. DNA for the CDR3: TGTGCCAGCAGCTTCTATCCGGGGAACACTGAAGCTTTCTTT. Translation gives CASSFYPGNTEAFF.

This clone was seen just once. The V and J genes are TRBV7-2 and TRBJ1-4; D is possibly TRBD1 (6 bases). V lost 2 bases to trimming and J lost 2 bases, with 9 bases between them. There are 15 residues in the CDR3. Germline V gene sequence: CDR1 SGHTA, CDR2 FQGNSA. CDR3 coding DNA: TGTGCCAGCAGCTTACAGGGACACACTAATGAAAAACTGTTTTTT. It codes for CASSLQGHTNEKLFF. The full variable domain, completed using reference TRBV7-2 and TRBJ1-4, is GAGVSQSPSNKVTEKGKDVELRCDPISGHTALYWYRQSLGQGLEFLIYFQGNSAPDKSGLPSDRFSAERTGGSVSTLTIQRTQQEDSAVYLCASSLQGHTNEKLFFGSGTQLSVL.

V gene TRBV2 combines with J gene TRBJ1-5; D might be TRBD1 (6 bases). CDR1 and CDR2 (germline): SNHLY, FYNNEI. Between the trimmed V and J ends, which lost 5 bases and 5 bases, there was a span of 13 bases. CDR3 length equals 14 residues. This chain's CDR3 is CASSPTGTHQPQHF. For the CDR3, the DNA is TGTGCCAGCAGTCCGACAGGTACCCATCAGCCCCAGCATTTT.

The chain couples TRBV10-3 to TRBJ2-1, with no clear D. The length of the CDR3 is 12 residues. CDR1 ENHRY and CDR2 SYGVKD come from the germline V gene. Trimming removed 5 bases at V and 5 bases at J, with 7 bases between. The CDR3: CAISHINNEQFF. In DNA form, the CDR3 reads TGTGCCATCAGTCACATAAACAATGAGCAGTTCTTC.